The clone carrying this TCR beta chain turned up a few times. The data derive from a study of beta chain features in type 1 diabetes. The isolated RNA, all of it, was reverse transcribed, so expressed TCRB transcripts were what got sequenced. The table came from immunoSEQ multiplex PCR; TCRdb's copy has only in-frame clones and leaves some out. The profile shows 200,000 to 250,000 clones, about 9.3% of them singletons. CD45RO/CCR7/CD25/CD127/CD95/CD27 staining was used to isolate CD4+ naive, central memory, regulatory and stem cell-like memory cells by sorting. The sample consisted of naive CD4+ T cells from blood. This receptor was obtained from a woman aged 18-29 years in good health.

The CDR3 spells CASSKEWTSGRINTDTQYF. The CDR3, as DNA: TGTGCCAGCAGCAAAGAATGGACTAGCGGGAGGATTAACACAGATACGCAGTATTTT. J is TRBJ2-3 and V is TRBV9; 14 nucleotides agree with TRBD2. This CDR3 comprises 19 residues. CDR1 is SGDLS, CDR2 YYNGEE, per germline. V dropped 4 bases and J dropped 2; count of bases not matched to a gene: 12. Looking up the rest from reference TRBV9 and TRBJ2-3 gives the full variable domain: DSGVTQTPKHLITATGQRVTLRCSPRSGDLSVYWYQQSLDQGLQFLIQYYNGEERAKGNILERFSAQQFPDLHSELNLSSLELGDSALYFCASSKEWTSGRINTDTQYFGPGTRLTVL.